These 20 T cell receptor beta chains were all obtained from the same sample, sequenced in a study of T-cell reconstitution after alpha-beta-depleted transplantation in children. It was with unique molecular identifiers that the TCRbeta library was prepared. TCRdb re-called the PCR reads through MiXCR, storing one row per CDR3 protein. The repertoire has 450,000 to 600,000 distinct CDR3 sequences, about 10% of them found once; the top ten carry 2%. The source was PBMCs, collected before TCRalphabeta/CD19-depleted stem cell transplant. Receptor source: a child aged 2 to 10 with inherited bone marrow failure, due to receive a stem cell transplant.

In this sample, this clonotype turned up many times. The CDR3 DNA sequence: TGTGCCAGCAGCTCCAGACAGGGGGCGCTAGCTTTCTTT. Residues: CASSSRQGALAFF. This rearrangement joins TRBV5-6 to TRBJ1-1; 10 nucleotides match TRBD1. V shed 3 bases and J 10 bases; nucleotides not matched to a gene: 6. The CDR3 has 13 residues. Germline assignment: CDR1 SGHDT and CDR2 YYEEEE. The full variable domain, rest sourced from reference TRBV5-6 and TRBJ1-1, is DAGVTQSPTHLIKTRGQQVTLRCSPKSGHDTVSWYQQALGQGPQFIFQYYEEEERQRGNFPDRFSGHQFPNYSSELNVNALLLGDSALYLCASSSRQGALAFFGQGTRLTVV.

Comment on this clonotype: This may be a read error, as it is one base from a much larger clone. The chain employs TRBV18 and TRBJ2-1; 15 nucleotides agree with TRBD2. This CDR3 is built from 17 residues. Germline V lookup: CDR1 KGHSH, CDR2 LQKENI. In DNA form, the CDR3 reads TGTTCCAGCTCACCACAGGGGACTAGCGGGAGGAGAGGTGAGCAGTTCTTC. Amino acids: CSSSPQGTSGRRGEQFF.

The chain has TRBV29-1 and TRBJ2-7; D remains ambiguous. V lost 0 bases and J lost 2, with 5 bases in between. Germline loops: CDR1 SQVTM, CDR2 ANQGSEA. This CDR3 contains 12 residues. For the CDR3, the DNA is TGCAGCGTTGAAGAAACAGCCTACGAGCAGTACTTC. It is translated as CSVEETAYEQYF.

This clonotype was detected only a few times. The chain uses TRBV19 and TRBJ2-7; 10 bases are a match to TRBD1. Trimming took 4 bases from V and 4 from J; bases not matched to a gene: 7. CDR3 length equals 15 residues. Germline V CDR1 and CDR2: LNHDA, SQIVND (reference sequence). CDR3 sequence (DNA): TGTGCCAGTAGTAACCCGGGACAGGGGACGTACGAGCAGTACTTC. As protein: CASSNPGQGTYEQYF. The variable domain in full, with the rest retrieved from reference TRBV19 and TRBJ2-7, is DGGITQSPKYLFRKEGQNVTLSCEQNLNHDAMYWYRQDPGQGLRLIYYSQIVNDFQKGDIAEGYSVSREKKESFPLTVTSAQKNPTAFYLCASSNPGQGTYEQYFGPGTRLTVT.

This clonotype appeared many times. It is likely a read error, because the conserved phenylalanine at the end of the CDR3 is missing. The V call is TRBV6-1, the J call TRBJ2-7; TRBD2 agrees at 13 bases. This CDR3 comprises 14 residues. The V and J ends lost 6 bases and 5 bases, in that order; junction bases with no gene match: 4. Germline V gives CDR1 MNHNS, CDR2 SASEGT. CDR3 region: CASRRTSGSDEQYS. The CDR3 coding sequence is TGTGCCAGCAGAAGGACTAGCGGGAGTGACGAGCAGTACTCC.

This clonotype was recorded at least ten times. J is TRBJ2-4 and V is TRBV7-2, with a tentative D call TRBD1 (5 bases). V lost 1 base and J 1 base, leaving 11 bases between the germline ends. The CDR3 is made up of 16 amino acids. The germline gives CDR1 SGHTA, CDR2 FQGNSA. This CDR3 is CASSLVAGLAKNIQYF. CDR3 sequence (DNA): TGTGCCAGCAGCTTAGTGGCAGGGTTGGCCAAAAACATTCAGTACTTC. Looking up the rest from reference TRBV7-2 and TRBJ2-4 gives the full variable domain: GAGVSQSPSNKVTEKGKDVELRCDPISGHTALYWYRQSLGQGLEFLIYFQGNSAPDKSGLPSDRFSAERTGGSVSTLTIQRTQQEDSAVYLCASSLVAGLAKNIQYFGAGTRLSVL.

This clonotype was seen many times. The chain combines TRBV7-2 with TRBJ1-2, with D unclear. Germline V gene data show CDR1 as SGHTA and CDR2 as FQGNSA. The CDR3 runs 13 residues. The V end lost 1 base, the J end lost 5 bases, and 8 bases lay between the germline ends. As DNA, the CDR3 is TGTGCCAGCAGCTTAGGTCAGCGTTATGGCTACACCTTC. Its protein is CASSLGQRYGYTF.

The sample holds a few counts of this clonotype. This sequence joins TRBV6-1 and TRBJ2-1, with D possibly matching TRBD1 (6 bases). Germline V CDR1 and CDR2: MNHNS, SASEGT. V lost 6 bases and J lost 0, with 12 bases in between. CDR3 size: 15 residues. The CDR3, as DNA: TGTGCCAGCAGCGAGGGGGATACCTCCTACAATGAGCAGTTCTTC. Protein product: CASSEGDTSYNEQFF.

The table lists this clonotype with many counts. This chain joins TRBV20-1 and TRBJ2-7; D gene unclear. Trimming left V 8 bases short and J 0 bases short, with 14 bases between. CDR3 length: 13 residues. Looked up from germline, CDR1 is DFQATT and CDR2 is SNEGSKA (reference sequence). The CDR3 reads CSIPRAFSYEQYF. In nucleotides, the CDR3 is TGCAGTATTCCACGGGCCTTCTCCTACGAGCAGTACTTC.

This clonotype was seen a few times. V is TRBV16 and J is TRBJ1-1; D ambiguous. The ends were cut back, 0 bases at V and 7 bases at J, with 15 bases in the middle. From germline, CDR1 is KGHSY and CDR2 FQNENV. The CDR3 runs 15 residues. The CDR3 reads CASSQSLVNGNEAFF. The CDR3 DNA is TGTGCCAGCAGCCAATCTTTGGTTAACGGGAATGAAGCTTTCTTT.

V usage is TRBV6-1 and J usage is TRBJ2-7; tentative D call: TRBD1 (6 bases). Germline V gives CDR1 MNHNS, CDR2 SASEGT. The CDR3 is 14 residues long. The V end lost 7 bases, the J end lost 1 base, and 14 bases lay between the germline ends. CDR3 DNA sequence: TGTGCCAGCAAACTCACAGGGACGTCCTACGAGCAGTACTTC. It specifies CASKLTGTSYEQYF.

This clonotype was detected ten times or more. The V gene is TRBV7-2, the J gene TRBJ2-7, with 8 bases identical to TRBD1. The CDR3 spans 13 residues. The V gene's germline CDR1 is SGHTA and CDR2 FQGNSA. V lost 5 bases, J lost 4 bases, and 4 bases stayed unmatched. CDR3 sequence: CASSIGQGYEQYF. CDR3 nucleotides: TGTGCCAGCAGCATCGGACAGGGTTACGAGCAGTACTTC. The full variable domain, its missing parts supplied by reference TRBV7-2 and TRBJ2-7, is GAGVSQSPSNKVTEKGKDVELRCDPISGHTALYWYRQSLGQGLEFLIYFQGNSAPDKSGLPSDRFSAERTGGSVSTLTIQRTQQEDSAVYLCASSIGQGYEQYFGPGTRLTVT.

This clonotype was counted between two and nine times. This chain connects TRBV5-4 to TRBJ1-1; no definite D call. V dropped 0 bases and J dropped 5 bases, with 14 bases sitting between them. CDR1 is SGHNT and CDR2 is YYREEE in the germline V gene (reference sequence). The CDR3 is 15 residues long. The CDR3 reads CASSLGGLSGTEAFF. The CDR3 nucleotides are TGTGCCAGCAGCTTGGGTGGATTGTCGGGGACTGAAGCTTTCTTT.

In its sample, this clonotype was seen many times. The rearrangement links TRBV12-3 or TRBV12-4 to TRBJ2-3; D is uncertain. This CDR3 spans 13 amino acids. Trimming cost V 1 base and J 5 bases, with 7 bases left between them. Here the CDR3 DNA reads TGTGCCAGCAGTTTAGTGTCCGGAGATACGCAGTATTTT. It codes for CASSLVSGDTQYF.

This clonotype was picked up many times. The V and J genes are TRBV5-1 and TRBJ2-1; 15 bases fit TRBD2. V shed 3 bases, J shed 1 base, and the junction held 2 bases outside the gene matches. The CDR3 runs to 17 residues. CDR1 is SGHRS, CDR2 YFSETQ, per germline. This CDR3 is CASSWGLAGGSYNEQFF. DNA for the CDR3: TGCGCCAGCAGCTGGGGACTAGCGGGAGGTTCCTACAATGAGCAGTTCTTC.

This rearrangement joins TRBV2 to TRBJ2-7; D is possibly TRBD1 (5 bases). The V end was cut by 9 bases, the J end by 4 bases, with 16 bases between. This CDR3 has 13 residues. Germline CDR1 and CDR2: SNHLY and FYNNEI. The CDR3 region has the DNA TGTGCCAGTGGCGGACAAGGTCATTACGAGCAGTACGTC. Amino acids: CASGGQGHYEQYV.

In this sample, this clonotype turned up many times. As DNA, the CDR3 is TGTGCCTGGCAACAGTCCCGATCCACAGATACGCAGTATTTT. Protein: CAWQQSRSTDTQYF. The chain has TRBV30 and TRBJ2-3; D not certain. Trimming took 5 bases from V and 2 from J, leaving 14 bases between them. Looked up from germline, CDR1 is GTSNPN and CDR2 is SVGIG (reference sequence). This CDR3 contains 14 residues.

On this clonotype: Given a much more abundant clone one base away, this may be a read error. The rearrangement joins TRBV29-1 to TRBJ1-1; D is unresolved. The CDR3 spans 11 residues. Germline assignment: CDR1 SQVTM and CDR2 ANQGSEA. The V end lost 2 bases, the J end lost 3 bases, and 4 bases lay between the germline ends. CDR3 residues: CSVETDTEAFF. The CDR3 DNA sequence: TGCAGCGTTGAAACAGACACTGAAGCTTTCTTT. Based on the CDR3 plus reference TRBV29-1 and TRBJ1-1, the full variable domain is SAVISQKPSRDICQRGTSLTIQCQVDSQVTMMFWYRQQPGQSLTLIATANQGSEATYESGFVIDKFPISRPNLTFSTLTVSNMSPEDSSIYLCSVETDTEAFFGQGTRLTVV.

The gene calls are TRBV7-2 and TRBJ2-5; a weak D match, TRBD2 (5 bases). V was cut by 3 bases and J by 2 bases, with 10 bases left in between. CDR3 length equals 14 residues. CDR1 SGHTA and CDR2 FQGNSA come from the germline V gene. CDR3 DNA sequence: TGTGCCAGCAGCTTGCGACGGGATCAAGAGACCCAGTACTTC. This gives the protein CASSLRRDQETQYF.

This clonotype was detected ten times or more. The genes are TRBV28 and TRBJ2-5; 8 bases align to TRBD1. The CDR3 length is 15 residues. With V trimmed by 2 bases and J by 1 base, 3 bases remained unmatched. Germline V lookup: CDR1 MDHEN, CDR2 SYDVKM. The CDR3 region is CASSLPTGGQETQYF. The DNA of the CDR3 is TGTGCCAGCAGTTTACCCACAGGGGGCCAAGAGACCCAGTACTTC.